This T cell receptor beta chain came from a study of breast tumors, draining lymph nodes, adjacent tissues. Notes on the study in general: Tumor and nontumor repertoires were significantly more similar in luminal-like than in basal-like breast cancer. Tumor TCR diversity was below lymph nodes but above nontumor tissue.

This clonotype was seen ten or more times. The antigen is not known. After removal of 3 bases from V and 8 bases from J, the junction contained 6 bases not matched to a gene. The CDR3 covers 16 residues. The germline gives CDR1 SGHVS, CDR2 FNYEAQ. TCRdb processed the multiplex PCR reads anew with MiXCR; each CDR3 protein has one entry. This sample has nearly 200,000 distinct CDR3 sequences, with approximately 33% found just once. Samples came from axillary lymph nodes draining the breast cancer. This clonotype was obtained from a female donor with breast cancer. Some clones in this sample may be carry-over from other donors' samples. Source material: axillary lymph node tissue. This chain links TRBV7-6 with TRBJ2-1; 14 bases line up with TRBD2. The CDR3 DNA sequence: TGTGCCAGCAGCTTGGAGACTAGCGGGGGGGCCTATGAGCAGTTCTTC. As protein: CASSLETSGGAYEQFF.